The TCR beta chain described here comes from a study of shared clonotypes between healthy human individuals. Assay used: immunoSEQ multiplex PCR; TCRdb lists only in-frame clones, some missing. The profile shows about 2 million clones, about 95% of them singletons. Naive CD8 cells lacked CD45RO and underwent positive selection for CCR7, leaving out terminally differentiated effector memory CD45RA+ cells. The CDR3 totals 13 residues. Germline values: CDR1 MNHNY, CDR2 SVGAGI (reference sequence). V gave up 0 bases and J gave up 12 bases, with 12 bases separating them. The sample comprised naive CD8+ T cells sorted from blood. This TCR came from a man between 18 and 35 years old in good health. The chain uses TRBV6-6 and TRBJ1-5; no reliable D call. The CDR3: CASSYSQSEDQHF. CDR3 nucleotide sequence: TGTGCCAGCAGTTACTCTCAATCGGAGGACCAGCATTTT.